This is a list of T cell receptor beta chains from one sample in a study of memory CD4+ T cells and cytomegalovirus serostatus. Method: immunoSEQ multiplex PCR; TCRdb's copy keeps in-frame clones and lacks some. The data contain around 63,000 clones, 60% to 85% of them singletons. Sequencing was done on a sample of memory CD4+ T cells from blood. These receptors were taken from an adult in good health and CMV-seropositive. The CDR3 runs from the conserved cysteine through the conserved F or W. D genes are given only for firm matches. The listing skips clone size in some rows; elsewhere it reads once, few, many or a size class.

D | size | J | V | CDR3 | DNA
TRBD2 | NA | TRBJ2-1 | TRBV28 | CASNPWGDYSYNEQFF | TGTGCCAGCAACCCATGGGGGGACTACTCCTACAATGAGCAGTTCTTC
TRBD1 | NA | TRBJ1-2 | TRBV7-3 | CASSLTGQASSYGYTF | TGTGCCAGCAGCTTAACAGGACAGGCGTCCTCCTATGGCTACACCTTC
TRBD1 | NA | TRBJ1-2 | TRBV15 | CATSRGIPRDRGHYGYTF | TGTGCCACCAGCAGAGGAATACCACGGGACAGGGGACACTATGGCTACACCTTC
NA | once | TRBJ2-2 | TRBV9 | CASSRGSGELFF | TGTGCCAGCAGCAGGGGATCCGGGGAGCTGTTTTTT
NA | NA | TRBJ2-1 | TRBV5-1 | CASSLDWRGSNEQFF | TGCGCCAGCAGCTTGGACTGGCGGGGCTCCAATGAGCAGTTCTTC
TRBD2 | NA | TRBJ2-5 | TRBV28 | CASSHTSGRPRTETQYF | TGTGCCAGCAGCCACACTAGCGGGAGGCCCCGAACGGAGACCCAGTACTTC
NA | few | TRBJ1-3 | TRBV19 | CASSHDLRGSGNTIYF | TGTGCCAGTAGCCATGACCTGCGGGGCTCTGGAAACACCATATATTTT
TRBD1 | NA | TRBJ1-1 | TRBV2 | CASSAGTGRTEAFF | TGTGCCAGCAGCGCCGGGACAGGGCGCACTGAAGCTTTCTTT
NA | NA | TRBJ2-1 | TRBV30 | CAWSVRPINEQFF | TGTGCCTGGAGTGTAAGACCGATCAATGAGCAGTTCTTC
NA | NA | TRBJ2-5 | TRBV7-2 | CASSLGPVQETQYF | TGTGCCAGCAGCTTAGGCCCTGTCCAAGAGACCCAGTACTTC
NA | few | TRBJ1-3 | TRBV2 | CASSSGSGNTIYF | TGTGCCAGCAGTTCAGGATCTGGAAACACCATATATTTT
TRBD1 | NA | TRBJ2-1 | TRBV7-3 | CASSLNGQGYNEQFF | TGTGCCAGCAGCTTAAATGGACAGGGCTACAATGAGCAGTTCTTC
NA | NA | TRBJ1-5 | TRBV7-8 | CASSFSGQPQHF | TGTGCCAGCAGCTTTAGCGGTCAGCCCCAGCATTTT
NA | NA | TRBJ2-2 | TRBV5-1 | CASSLDRAAGELFF | TGCGCCAGCAGCTTGGACAGGGCCGCCGGGGAGCTGTTTTTT
NA | NA | TRBJ2-3 | TRBV5-1 | CASSIEAASIDTQYF | TGCGCCAGCAGCATCGAAGCCGCGTCCATAGATACGCAGTATTTT
TRBD1 | NA | TRBJ1-1 | TRBV7-9 | CASSEGDRGGAEAFF | TGTGCCAGCAGCGAGGGAGACAGGGGAGGTGCTGAAGCTTTCTTT
NA | NA | TRBJ2-5 | TRBV6-1 | CASMVQAQETQYF | TGTGCCAGCATGGTTCAGGCCCAAGAGACCCAGTACTTC
NA | few | TRBJ1-1 | TRBV7-9 | CASSGRETEAFF | TGTGCCAGCAGCGGCCGGGAGACTGAAGCTTTCTTT
TRBD2 | few | TRBJ2-7 | TRBV5-1 | CASSFLAGGPYEQYF | TGCGCCAGCAGCTTTCTAGCGGGAGGTCCGTACGAGCAGTACTTC
NA | NA | TRBJ1-2 | TRBV5-1 | CASSLALGGRDGYTF | TGCGCCAGCAGCTTGGCCCTCGGGGGGCGGGATGGCTACACCTTC
TRBD2 | NA | TRBJ2-1 | TRBV6-1 | CASSELLAGVGEQFF | TGTGCCAGCAGTGAATTGCTAGCGGGGGTCGGTGAGCAGTTCTTC